The text below deals with one T cell receptor beta chain. Using RNA transcripts as the source, TCR beta CDR3 regions were amplified. The TCR CDR3 first-round RT-PCR relied on the HTBI primer set. TCRdb independently ran MiXCR on the multiplex PCR reads; one entry per CDR3 protein. The table shows 200,000 to 250,000 distinct CDR3 sequences, with approximately 24% occurring only once. The record originates from a study of T cells in Graves' hyperthyroidism and ophthalmopathy. Germline lookup yields CDR1 LNHDA and CDR2 SQIVND (reference sequence). The germline V and J ends were trimmed by 4 bases and 0 bases, with 13 bases remaining between them. The CDR3 runs to 15 residues. Exclusion followed for patients with uncontrolled infection, other autoimmune disease, pregnancy or lactation.

The receptor was derived from a woman aged 35 to 49 with Graves' ophthalmopathy. Sample: blood. The chain is built from TRBV19 and TRBJ2-7; a weak D match, TRBD1 (6 bases). CDR3: CASSTDSVSSYEQYF. CDR3 sequence (DNA): TGTGCCAGTAGTACGGACAGCGTAAGCTCCTACGAGCAGTACTTC.